Listed below are T cell receptor beta chains from one sample, sequenced in a study of shared clonotypes between healthy human individuals. This table comes from immunoSEQ multiplex PCR, and its TCRdb copy is limited to in-frame clones, with some not included. The sample has 980,000 or so clones; approximately 76% are singletons. The sample consisted of memory CD4+ T cells sorted from blood. The receptors derive from a man between 18 and 35 years old in good health. CDR3s include the opening cysteine and the closing phenylalanine or tryptophan. D genes are given only for firm matches. Clone size is stated in some rows and not others, as once, few, many or a class when expanded.

clone size	J gene	V gene	D gene	CDR3 DNA	CDR3 protein
NA	TRBJ2-2	TRBV6-5	NA	TGTGCCAGCAGTTACGGAGGGTCCGTGACCGGGGAGCTGTTTTTT	CASSYGGSVTGELFF
NA	TRBJ2-6	TRBV5-5	NA	TGTGCCAGCAGCTTGGACCCCTGGGGGACCACCGGATCTGGGGCCAACGTCCTGACTTTC	CASSLDPWGTTGSGANVLTF
NA	TRBJ1-6	TRBV5-1	TRBD1	TGCGCCAGCAGCCCCACAATGGGACAGGGAGTATATTCACCCCTCCACTTT	CASSPTMGQGVYSPLHF
NA	TRBJ2-1	TRBV5-1	TRBD2	TGCGCCAGCAGCTCGCGGGAGAATGAGCAGTTCTTC	CASSSRENEQFF
NA	TRBJ1-3	TRBV25-1	NA	TGTGCCAGCACCCGGAACTCTGGAAACACCATATATTTT	CASTRNSGNTIYF
once	TRBJ2-3	TRBV30	NA	TGTGCCCAGGAGGCAGGGATAAGCACAGATACGCAGTATTTT	CAQEAGISTDTQYF
NA	TRBJ2-2	TRBV30	TRBD2	TGTGCCTGGAGTAGAGCGGGGGGGCCCAGTGGGCTGTTTTTT	CAWSRAGGPSGLFF
NA	TRBJ2-1	TRBV12-5	NA	TGTGCTAGTGGTTTGGGTTATACAGTTTTCTTC	CASGLGYTVFF
NA	TRBJ1-6	TRBV6-4	NA	TGTGCCACCAAGGCCCAGGAGGGGAATTCACCCCTCCACTTT	CATKAQEGNSPLHF
NA	TRBJ1-2	TRBV5-6	NA	TGTGCCAGCAGCTTCATCGGGGGGCGTATACCTTATGGCTACACCTTC	CASSFIGGRIPYGYTF
NA	TRBJ2-3	TRBV18	TRBD2	TGTGCCAGCTCACGCCGGGGGGGTTCCACAGATACGCAGTATTTT	CASSRRGGSTDTQYF
once	TRBJ1-2	TRBV2	NA	TGTGCCAGCAGTGAAAACGGGCGGAACTATGGCTACACCTTC	CASSENGRNYGYTF
NA	TRBJ1-3	TRBV5-1	NA	TGCGCCAGCAGCATGGGGGAGTCTGGAAACACCATATATTTT	CASSMGESGNTIYF
few	TRBJ2-3	TRBV9	TRBD2	TGTGCCAGCAGCGTAGACCATAGCGGGAGCGCAGATACGCAGTATTTT	CASSVDHSGSADTQYF
NA	TRBJ2-3	TRBV2	NA	TGTGCCAGCAGTTCCCGGGCAGCGAAACGGCAGTATTTT	CASSSRAAKRQYF
NA	TRBJ1-2	TRBV6-1	TRBD1	TGTGCCAGCAGGGCGACAGGGGGCGCTGGCTACACCTTC	CASRATGGAGYTF
few	TRBJ1-1	TRBV6-5	NA	TGTGCCAGCAGCCCGGACTCCGGCGGGGCTTTCTTT	CASSPDSGGAFF
NA	TRBJ2-7	TRBV7-8	NA	TGTGCCAGCAGCTTAGCTGACAGACACGAGCAGTACTTC	CASSLADRHEQYF
NA	TRBJ2-1	TRBV7-2	NA	TGTGCCAGCAGCCAGGGAGCGAAGGAGGTGGGTGAGCAGTTCTTC	CASSQGAKEVGEQFF
NA	TRBJ1-5	TRBV27	NA	TGTGCCAGCAGCTTTAACGGCCAGCCCCAGCATTTT	CASSFNGQPQHF
NA	TRBJ2-5	TRBV5-1	NA	TGCGCCAGCAGCTTGGTGTACGCCCCCGGGGAGACCCAGTACTTC	CASSLVYAPGETQYF
NA	TRBJ2-3	TRBV7-2	NA	TGTGCCAGCAGTGCAACGTTCACAGATACGCAGTATTTT	CASSATFTDTQYF
NA	TRBJ2-7	TRBV4-3	NA	TGCGCCAGCAGCCAAGATTTGGGGCAGGGAGCCATACCGCAGTACTTC	CASSQDLGQGAIPQYF
NA	TRBJ2-5	TRBV5-1	NA	TGCGCCAGCGCTGCGGCGGGCCAAGAGACCCAGTACTTC	CASAAAGQETQYF
NA	TRBJ2-5	TRBV30	NA	TGTGCCTGGAGTTTCTCTAGCCAAGAGACCCAGTACTTC	CAWSFSSQETQYF
NA	TRBJ2-5	TRBV19	NA	TGTGCCAGTAGCACCTATGGGGAGACCCAGTACTTC	CASSTYGETQYF
NA	TRBJ2-3	TRBV7-3	NA	TGTGCCAGCAGCCCGGTCGGGGGACCCACAGATACGCAGTATTTT	CASSPVGGPTDTQYF
NA	TRBJ2-1	TRBV7-8	NA	TGTGCCAGCAGCTTCAGGGGTACCTACAATGAGCAGTTCTTC	CASSFRGTYNEQFF
once	TRBJ1-1	TRBV7-2	TRBD1	TGTGCCAGCAGCTTAAGGGCAGGGGGCACTGAAGCTTTCTTT	CASSLRAGGTEAFF
few	TRBJ2-2	TRBV6-1	NA	TGTGCCAGCAGTGAAGGCGAGGGAGTAGTTACCGGGGAGCTGTTTTTT	CASSEGEGVVTGELFF
once	TRBJ2-1	TRBV4-1	TRBD2	TGCGCCAGCAGCCAGGCTAGCGGGGCAAACAATGAGCAGTTCTTC	CASSQASGANNEQFF
once	TRBJ2-3	TRBV11-3	NA	TGTGCCAGCAGCTCCTGGACTAGCACAGATACGCAGTATTTT	CASSSWTSTDTQYF
NA	TRBJ2-7	TRBV7-2	TRBD1	TGTGCCAGCAGCTCCCGGGACAGATACGAGCAGTACTTC	CASSSRDRYEQYF
NA	TRBJ2-2	TRBV11-2	TRBD1	TGTGCCAGCAGCTTGGGACAGGCGAACACCGGGGAGCTGTTTTTT	CASSLGQANTGELFF
NA	TRBJ1-4	TRBV5-4	NA	TGTGCCAGCAGTAGGGGGGGCGAGGGTGAAAAACTGTTTTTT	CASSRGGEGEKLFF
once	TRBJ1-5	TRBV28	TRBD1	TGTGCCAGACATCGGGGACAGGGGGCGAATCAGCCCCAGCATTTT	CARHRGQGANQPQHF
few	TRBJ1-3	TRBV5-1	TRBD1	TGCGCCAGCAGCCCGGGACAGCCAGGAAACACCATATATTTT	CASSPGQPGNTIYF
NA	TRBJ2-5	TRBV5-1	NA	TGCGCCAGCAGCTTGGAGGGACCGATGGAGACCCAGTACTTC	CASSLEGPMETQYF
NA	TRBJ2-1	TRBV7-9	NA	TGTGCCAGCACCACACTGGGTGAGCAGTTCTTC	CASTTLGEQFF
NA	TRBJ2-1	TRBV11-3	NA	TGTGCCAGCAGCTTAGAGCCGGGTTCCTACAATGAGCAGTTCTTC	CASSLEPGSYNEQFF
NA	TRBJ1-2	TRBV25-1	NA	TGTGCCAGCAGTTCGTCTAGGTATGGCTACACCTTC	CASSSSRYGYTF
NA	TRBJ2-7	TRBV19	NA	TGTGCCAGTAGTTCAGGTATCGAGCAGTACTTC	CASSSGIEQYF
NA	TRBJ1-1	TRBV6-1	NA	TGTGCCAGCAGTGATCCCCCAGGACAGAACACTGAAGCTTTCTTT	CASSDPPGQNTEAFF
NA	TRBJ2-1	TRBV15	NA	TGTGCCACCAGCAGAGATCGGGCTAGAGGTATGGATGAGCAGTTCTTC	CATSRDRARGMDEQFF
few	TRBJ1-2	TRBV29-1	NA	TGCAGCGTTGAGCAGCCGTCGGGCTATGGCTACACCTTC	CSVEQPSGYGYTF
once	TRBJ1-5	TRBV2	NA	TGTGCCAGCAGTGGGCAGGGATTTAGCAATCAGCCCCAGCATTTT	CASSGQGFSNQPQHF
once	TRBJ2-7	TRBV10-3	TRBD1	TGTGCCATCACGGGACAGGGAGTTACGGAGCAGTACTTC	CAITGQGVTEQYF
NA	TRBJ1-2	TRBV5-6	TRBD1	TGTGCCAGCAGCCCGACAGGGGGCAACTATGGCTACACCTTC	CASSPTGGNYGYTF